The rows below give T cell receptor beta chains drawn from one sample of a study of early T cells in non-severe SARS-CoV-2 infection. Using its own MiXCR run on the 5' RACE reads, TCRdb lists one record per CDR3 protein. The table shows 85,000 to 100,000 distinct CDR3 sequences, with roughly 15% occurring only once. The sequenced sample consisted of whole blood. The receptors stem from an adult who was a healthcare worker with PCR-confirmed SARS-CoV-2 infection or an uninfected control (not recorded which). CDR3s include the opening cysteine and the closing phenylalanine or tryptophan. The D gene is left open where the match is weak. Clone size is given for some rows only: seen once, a few or many times, or a class if the clone is expanded.

J gene,V gene,D gene,clone size,CDR3 DNA,CDR3 protein
TRBJ2-2,TRBV5-5,.,.,TGTGCCAGCACTATCACGGGGAATGGGGAGCTGTTTTTT,CASTITGNGELFF
TRBJ2-1,TRBV6-2/TRBV6-3,TRBD2,.,TGTGCCAGCAGCTCCACTAGCGGGAGAGGGGCTGAGCAGTTCTTC,CASSSTSGRGAEQFF
TRBJ1-5,TRBV19,.,.,TGTGCCAGTAGTACAGGGGATGGGGTAAGCAATCAGCCCCAGCATTTT,CASSTGDGVSNQPQHF
TRBJ2-6,TRBV29-1,.,.,TGCAGCGTTGCAGGGCGTTCCGGGGCCAACGTCCTGACTTTC,CSVAGRSGANVLTF
TRBJ2-7,TRBV20-1,TRBD1,.,TGCAGTGCTAGAGATACGAGGTTTGAACGGGACAGGGGGCTCCTTACCTACGAGCAGTACTTC,CSARDTRFERDRGLLTYEQYF
TRBJ2-7,TRBV9,TRBD1,many,TGTGCCAGCAGCGTAGGAGGCAGGGGGTCCTACGAGCAGTACTTC,CASSVGGRGSYEQYF
TRBJ2-7,TRBV20-1,TRBD2,many,TGCAGTGCTAGAGATGCGGCGGGAGGAAAGTACGAGCAGTACTTC,CSARDAAGGKYEQYF
TRBJ2-3,TRBV15,.,.,TGTGCCACCAGCAGAGATAGACCCACTAGCACAGATACGCAGTATTTT,CATSRDRPTSTDTQYF
TRBJ1-1,TRBV4-1,.,.,TGCGCCAGCAGCCAAGATGAGGGGCTACCGAACACTGAAGCTTTCTTT,CASSQDEGLPNTEAFF
TRBJ1-5,TRBV19,.,few,TGTGCCAGTAGTATAGGGGCCCCTGCAAATCAGCCCCAGCATTTT,CASSIGAPANQPQHF
TRBJ2-7,TRBV6-5,TRBD1,few,TGTGCCAGCAGTTATTACCGGGACAGGGCCTACGAGCAGTACTTC,CASSYYRDRAYEQYF
TRBJ2-5,TRBV5-1,TRBD1,.,TGCGCCAGCAGCTCGGGACAGGCGATCCAAGAGACCCAGTACTTC,CASSSGQAIQETQYF
TRBJ2-7,TRBV20-1,.,many,TGCAGTGCTAGAGATCGCCGGCGCGGGACCTACGAGCAGTACTTC,CSARDRRRGTYEQYF
TRBJ1-2,TRBV28,.,many,TGTGCTTCCCAGGGAGCTAACTATGGCTACACCTTC,CASQGANYGYTF
TRBJ2-4,TRBV27,.,many,TGTGCCAGCAGTTCCCTAGGACAGTTAGCCAAAAACATTCAGTACTTC,CASSSLGQLAKNIQYF
TRBJ1-1,TRBV9,.,.,TGTGCCAGCAGCCCGCGTTGGGGGAACACTGAAGCTTTCTTT,CASSPRWGNTEAFF
TRBJ2-6,TRBV6-5,TRBD2,few,TGTGCCAGCAGTTACCCTTCGGGAGGGACCGGGGCCAACGTCCTGACTTTC,CASSYPSGGTGANVLTF
TRBJ2-4,TRBV28,.,.,TGTGCCAGCAGTCGACAGATATCCGGACTATCCCAGTTAGCCAAAAACATTCAGTACTTC,CASSRQISGLSQLAKNIQYF
TRBJ1-6,TRBV2,TRBD1,few,TGTGCCAGCAGTGGGGGACAGGGGCGGAATTCACCCCTCCACTTT,CASSGGQGRNSPLHF
TRBJ2-3,TRBV7-9,TRBD2,.,TGTGCCAGCAGCTTCGTAGCGGGACTTAAGGGGGATACGCAGTATTTT,CASSFVAGLKGDTQYF
TRBJ1-1,TRBV27,.,few,TGTGCCAGCAGTCCATCATCGGGCCGAGGAACTGAAGCTTTCTTT,CASSPSSGRGTEAFF
TRBJ2-1,TRBV5-4,TRBD2,few,TGTGCCAGCAGACTAGCGGGAAGCTCCTACAATGAGCAGTTCTTC,CASRLAGSSYNEQFF
TRBJ1-1,TRBV10-1,.,.,TGCGCCAGCAGTGAGTCTGCGGGTAACGCTGAAGCTTTCTTT,CASSESAGNAEAFF
TRBJ2-7,TRBV12-3/TRBV12-4,.,.,TGTGCCAGCAGTTTAAGGTTCAGCGAGCAGTACTTC,CASSLRFSEQYF
TRBJ1-4,TRBV7-8,.,.,TGTGCCAGCAGCCGAGGGGGTACAACTAATGAAAAACTGTTTTTT,CASSRGGTTNEKLFF
TRBJ1-6,TRBV5-1,TRBD1,.,TGCGCCAGCACGGACAGGGGACATTCACCCCTCCACTTT,CASTDRGHSPLHF
TRBJ2-1,TRBV29-1,TRBD2,few,TGCAGCGTACCTACCCTAGCGGGGAATTACAATGAGCAGTTCTTC,CSVPTLAGNYNEQFF
TRBJ2-7,TRBV20-1,.,.,TGCAGTGCTAGAGATGCGGCAGGGCGCTCCTACGAGCAGTACTTC,CSARDAAGRSYEQYF
TRBJ2-7,TRBV6-5,TRBD2,.,TGTGCCAGCAGTTACCGATTAGCGGGGGGTAACGAGCAGTACTTC,CASSYRLAGGNEQYF
TRBJ2-2,TRBV29-1,.,few,TGCAGCGTTGGAGGGGGTCACGGGGAGCTGTTTTTT,CSVGGGHGELFF
TRBJ2-7,TRBV12-3/TRBV12-4,.,many,TGTGCCAGCAGTTACCGGGGGCCGTACGAGCAGTACTTC,CASSYRGPYEQYF
TRBJ2-7,TRBV3-1,.,.,TGTGCCAGCAGCAAACACTACGAGCAGTACTTC,CASSKHYEQYF
TRBJ2-1,TRBV6-4,.,many,TGTGCCAGCAGTGATCTGGCCGCTAGCTCCTACAATGAGCAGTTCTTC,CASSDLAASSYNEQFF
TRBJ2-7,TRBV11-2,.,.,TGTGCCAGCAGCTTACCTCCCGGCAGGGGACACGAGCAGTACTTC,CASSLPPGRGHEQYF
TRBJ2-2,TRBV7-6,.,.,TGTGCCAGCAGCCCAAGGGACTTCCTGAACACCGGGGAGCTGTTTTTT,CASSPRDFLNTGELFF
TRBJ1-1,TRBV2,.,.,TGTGCCAGCAGTGAAGCGGGGGCGTCGCAAGCTTTCTTT,CASSEAGASQAFF
TRBJ2-1,TRBV27,TRBD2,few,TGTGCCAGCAGTGGACTAGCGGGAAACAATGAGCAGTTCTTC,CASSGLAGNNEQFF
TRBJ1-1,TRBV6-1,.,many,TGTGCCAGCAGTGTCAGTGTAAGGGGAGGTACTGAAGCTTTCTTT,CASSVSVRGGTEAFF
TRBJ2-1,TRBV29-1,TRBD1,.,TGCAGCATGTGCAGGGGGCAGGTGGCCTCCTACAATGAGCAGTTCTTC,CSMCRGQVASYNEQFF
TRBJ2-1,TRBV27,.,few,TGTGCCAGCAGTCAGAACGGACGGGACAATGAGCAGTTCTTC,CASSQNGRDNEQFF
TRBJ2-7,TRBV7-2,TRBD2,.,TGTGCCAGCAGCTCCGGACTAGCGAGCTCCTACGAGCAGTACTTC,CASSSGLASSYEQYF
TRBJ1-1,TRBV4-3,TRBD1,many,TGCGCCAGCAGCCAAGATGCAGGGGGGAACACTGAAGCTTTCTTT,CASSQDAGGNTEAFF
TRBJ1-1,TRBV18,.,few,TGTGCCAGCTCGTTGCGGGGACGGACTGAAGCTTTCTTT,CASSLRGRTEAFF
TRBJ2-1,TRBV14,TRBD2,.,TGTGCCAGCAGCCAAGGTGGCGCGGGGGGGCATCTGGTCAATGAGCAGTTCTTC,CASSQGGAGGHLVNEQFF
TRBJ2-1,TRBV28,.,.,TGTGCCAGCTTCTTGAGCTCCTACAATGAGCAGTTCTTC,CASFLSSYNEQFF
TRBJ2-5,TRBV20-1,.,few,TGCAGTGCCCACTCTGTTGGCAGGGGAGCAGAGACCCAGTACTTC,CSAHSVGRGAETQYF
TRBJ1-3,TRBV29-1,.,few,TGCAGCGTTGAGGGGGACACCATCTCTGGAAACACCATATATTTT,CSVEGDTISGNTIYF
TRBJ2-1,TRBV27,TRBD2,many,TGTGCCAGCAGATTAAAGGGACTAGCGGGAGGGTCCTACAATGAGCAGTTCTTC,CASRLKGLAGGSYNEQFF
TRBJ1-2,TRBV6-5,TRBD1,.,TGTGCCAGCAGTCTGACAGGGAAGGGCGGCTACACCTTC,CASSLTGKGGYTF
TRBJ2-5,TRBV4-2,.,.,TGTGCCAGCAGCCAAGATGAGGGGACACCGCGGACCCAGTACTTC,CASSQDEGTPRTQYF
TRBJ2-3,TRBV5-4,TRBD2,.,TGTGCCAGCAGCTTGATGGTAGCGGGAGTCACAGATACGCAGTATTTT,CASSLMVAGVTDTQYF
TRBJ1-1,TRBV11-2,TRBD1,few,TGTGCCAGCAGCTTAGGCAGGGGGCGGAACACTGAAGCTTTCTTT,CASSLGRGRNTEAFF
TRBJ2-7,TRBV19,TRBD1,few,TGTGCCAGTAGCCGCACAGGGGTAGTGGGTGAGCAGTACTTC,CASSRTGVVGEQYF